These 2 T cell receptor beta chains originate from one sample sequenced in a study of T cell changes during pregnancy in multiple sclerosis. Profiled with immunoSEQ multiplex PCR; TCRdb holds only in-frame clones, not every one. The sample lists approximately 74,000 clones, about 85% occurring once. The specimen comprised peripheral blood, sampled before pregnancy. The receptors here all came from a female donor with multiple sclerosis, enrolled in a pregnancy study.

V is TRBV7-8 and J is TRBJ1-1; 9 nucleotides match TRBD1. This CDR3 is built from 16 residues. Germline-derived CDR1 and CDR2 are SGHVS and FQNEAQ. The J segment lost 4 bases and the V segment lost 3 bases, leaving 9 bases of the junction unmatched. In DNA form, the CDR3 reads TGTGCCAGCAGCTTGGACAGGGGTCCCCTTAGCACTGAAGCTTTCTTT. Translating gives CASSLDRGPLSTEAFF. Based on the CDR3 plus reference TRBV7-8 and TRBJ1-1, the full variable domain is GAGVSQSPRYKVAKRGQDVALRCDPISGHVSLFWYQQALGQGPEFLTYFQNEAQLDKSGLPSDRFFAERPEGSVSTLKIQRTQQEDSAVYLCASSLDRGPLSTEAFFGQGTRLTVV.

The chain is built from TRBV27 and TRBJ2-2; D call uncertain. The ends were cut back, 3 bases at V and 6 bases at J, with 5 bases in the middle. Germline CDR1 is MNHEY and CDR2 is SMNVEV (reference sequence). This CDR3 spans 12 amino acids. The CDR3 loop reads CASSFHPGELFF. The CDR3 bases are TGTGCCAGCAGTTTTCATCCCGGGGAGCTGTTTTTT.